One T cell receptor beta chain is described in this entry. It lacks a known antigen. No base quality values were provided; no much bigger clone lies one nucleotide off. The data derive from a study of response to subunit inactivated influenza vaccine listed by TCRdb under 2018. Regarding the research as a whole: To follow how T cells responded to a trivalent subunit inactivated influenza vaccine, the researchers relied on deep quantitative profiling of the T cell receptor repertoire. Here is what the overall study found, with its caveats: The authors proposed that each seasonal influenza vaccination may bring in only a limited number of new T cells.

Receptor amplification or capture employed RT-PCR. Sequencing used an Illumina HiSeq 2500. Using fastp trimming at Q25 and MiXCR clonotype assembly, TCRdb reanalyzed the public sequencing data and kept in-frame beta chains. Entries are consolidated by CDR3 protein sequence, retaining the most common genes and DNA. This sample holds about 520,000 distinct CDR3 sequences; around 7.9% were observed only once. Over 10% of the sample comes from the top ten. From its cysteine to its phenylalanine, the CDR3 spans 13 amino acids. Only the CDR3 region is kept as DNA, spanning 39 bases read in frame from base 1. V drops 5 bases and J drops 2 bases, leaving 5 bases in between. The germline V gene yields SGHRS for CDR1 and YFSETQ for CDR2.

The sequence was collected from a man between 50 and 69 years old who received an inactivated influenza vaccine. Donor details come from another sample of the same person, matched by shared clones. Recombination connected TRBV5-1 to TRBJ2-6, with the D gene too uncertain to name. Specimen: PBMCs from blood, collected about 24 months after vaccination. In nucleotides, the sequence is TGCGCCAGCAGTGCGCCTGGGGCCAACGTCCTGACTTTC. The resulting protein is CASSAPGANVLTF.